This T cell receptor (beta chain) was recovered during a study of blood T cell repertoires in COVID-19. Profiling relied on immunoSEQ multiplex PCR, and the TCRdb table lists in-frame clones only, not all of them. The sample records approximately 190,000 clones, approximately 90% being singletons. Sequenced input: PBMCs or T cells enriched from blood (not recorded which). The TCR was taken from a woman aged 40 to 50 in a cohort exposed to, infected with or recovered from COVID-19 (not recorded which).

The CDR3 protein is CASSFPGTDEAFF. CDR3 sequence (DNA): TGTGCCAGCTCATTTCCAGGGACAGACGAAGCTTTCTTT. V gene TRBV18 combines with J gene TRBJ1-1; 7 bases match TRBD1. This CDR3 spans 13 amino acids. J lost 8 bases, V lost 5 bases, and 8 bases had no gene match. Germline V CDR1 and CDR2: KGHSH, LQKENI.